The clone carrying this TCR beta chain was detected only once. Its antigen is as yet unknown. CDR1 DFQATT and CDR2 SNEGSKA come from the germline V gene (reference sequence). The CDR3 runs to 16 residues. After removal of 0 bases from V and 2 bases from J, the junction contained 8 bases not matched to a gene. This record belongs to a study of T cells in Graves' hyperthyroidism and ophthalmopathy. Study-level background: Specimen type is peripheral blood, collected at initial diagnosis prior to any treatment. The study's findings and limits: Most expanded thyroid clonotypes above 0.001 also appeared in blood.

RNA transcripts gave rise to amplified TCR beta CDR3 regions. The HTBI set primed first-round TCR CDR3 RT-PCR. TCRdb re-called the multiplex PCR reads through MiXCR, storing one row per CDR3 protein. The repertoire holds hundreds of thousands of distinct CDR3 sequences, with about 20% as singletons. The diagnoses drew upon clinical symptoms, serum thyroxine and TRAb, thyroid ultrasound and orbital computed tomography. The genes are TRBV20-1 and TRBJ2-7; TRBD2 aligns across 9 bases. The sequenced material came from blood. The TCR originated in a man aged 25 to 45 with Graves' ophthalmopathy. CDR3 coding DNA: TGCAGTGCTAGAGACCCGACTAGCGGAAACCCCTACGAGCAGTACTTC. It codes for CSARDPTSGNPYEQYF.